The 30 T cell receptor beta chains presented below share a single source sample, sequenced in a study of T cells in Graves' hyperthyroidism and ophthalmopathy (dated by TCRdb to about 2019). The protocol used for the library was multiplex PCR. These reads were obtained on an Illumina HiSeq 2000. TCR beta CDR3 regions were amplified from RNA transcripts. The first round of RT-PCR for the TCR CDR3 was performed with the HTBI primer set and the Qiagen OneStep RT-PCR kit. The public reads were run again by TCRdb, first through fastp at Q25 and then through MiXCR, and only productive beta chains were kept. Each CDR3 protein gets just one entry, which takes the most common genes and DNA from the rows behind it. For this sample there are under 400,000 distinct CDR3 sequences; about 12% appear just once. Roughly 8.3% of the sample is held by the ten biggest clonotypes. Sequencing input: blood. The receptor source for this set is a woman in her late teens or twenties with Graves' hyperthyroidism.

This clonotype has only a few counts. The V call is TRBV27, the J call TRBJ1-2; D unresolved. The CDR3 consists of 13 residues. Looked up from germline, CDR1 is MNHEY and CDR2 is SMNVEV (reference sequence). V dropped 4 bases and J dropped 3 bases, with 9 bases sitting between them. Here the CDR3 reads CASSSNSHYGYTF. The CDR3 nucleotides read TGTGCCAGCAGTTCTAACAGCCACTATGGCTACACCTTC.

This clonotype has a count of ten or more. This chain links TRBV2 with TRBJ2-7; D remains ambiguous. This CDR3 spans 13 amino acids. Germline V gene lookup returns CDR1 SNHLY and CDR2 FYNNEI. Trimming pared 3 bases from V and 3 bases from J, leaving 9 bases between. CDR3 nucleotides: TGTGCCAGCAGTGACCACAAAGACTACGAGCAGTACTTC. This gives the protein CASSDHKDYEQYF.

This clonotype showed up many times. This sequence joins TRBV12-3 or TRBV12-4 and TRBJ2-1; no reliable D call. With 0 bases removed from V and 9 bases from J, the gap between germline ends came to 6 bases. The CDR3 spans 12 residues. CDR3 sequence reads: CASSLALGEQFF. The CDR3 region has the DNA TGTGCCAGCAGTTTAGCGTTGGGTGAGCAGTTCTTC.

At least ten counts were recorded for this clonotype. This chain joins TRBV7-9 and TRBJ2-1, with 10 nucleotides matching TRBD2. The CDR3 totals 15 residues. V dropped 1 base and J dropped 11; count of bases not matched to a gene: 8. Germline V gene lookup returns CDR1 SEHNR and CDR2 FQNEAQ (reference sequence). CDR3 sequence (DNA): TGTGCCAGCAGCTTAGTTGAGCCTAGCGGGGGACAGCAGTTCTTC. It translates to CASSLVEPSGGQQFF.

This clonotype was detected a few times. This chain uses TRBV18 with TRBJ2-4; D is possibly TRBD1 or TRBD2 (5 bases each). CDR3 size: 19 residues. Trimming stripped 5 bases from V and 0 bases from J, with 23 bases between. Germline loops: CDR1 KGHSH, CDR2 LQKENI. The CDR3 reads CASSSRDPSYYLAKNIQYF. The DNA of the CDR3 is TGTGCCAGCTCATCCCGGGACCCTTCCTATTATTTAGCCAAAAACATTCAGTACTTC.

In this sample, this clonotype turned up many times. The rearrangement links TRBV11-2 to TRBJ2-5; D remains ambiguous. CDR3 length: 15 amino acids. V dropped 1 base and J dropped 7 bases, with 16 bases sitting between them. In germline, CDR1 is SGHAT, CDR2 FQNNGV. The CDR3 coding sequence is TGTGCCAGCAGCTTAGTGGGCAGGACGCTGGGGACCCAGTACTTC. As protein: CASSLVGRTLGTQYF.

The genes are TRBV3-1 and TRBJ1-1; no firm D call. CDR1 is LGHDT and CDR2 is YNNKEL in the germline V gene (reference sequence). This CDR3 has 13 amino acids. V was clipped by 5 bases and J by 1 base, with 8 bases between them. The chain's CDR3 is CASSSFGNTEAFF. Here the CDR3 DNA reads TGTGCCAGCAGCTCGTTTGGGAACACTGAAGCTTTCTTT.

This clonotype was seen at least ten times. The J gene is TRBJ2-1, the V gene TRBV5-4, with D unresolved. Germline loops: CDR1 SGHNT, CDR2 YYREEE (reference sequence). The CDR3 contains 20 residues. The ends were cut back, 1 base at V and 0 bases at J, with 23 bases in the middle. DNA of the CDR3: TGTGCCAGCAGCTTGCAGTTTCTAGTGGCCCTACTCAGCTCCTACAATGAGCAGTTCTTC. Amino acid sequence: CASSLQFLVALLSSYNEQFF. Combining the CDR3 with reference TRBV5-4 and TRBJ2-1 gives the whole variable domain ETGVTQSPTHLIKTRGQQVTLRCSSQSGHNTVSWYQQALGQGPQFIFQYYREEENGRGNFPPRFSGLQFPNYSSELNVNALELDDSALYLCASSLQFLVALLSSYNEQFFGPGTRLTVL.

The CDR3 sequence: CASSIGTAYRTIYF. The CDR3 bases are TGTGCCAGTAGTATCGGGACGGCGTACCGGACCATATATTTT. The V gene is TRBV19, the J gene TRBJ1-3, with D perhaps TRBD1 (5 bases). CDR1 and CDR2 from the germline V gene are LNHDA and SQIVND (reference sequence). CDR3 size: 14 residues. Trimming left V 3 bases short and J 10 bases short, with 16 bases between.

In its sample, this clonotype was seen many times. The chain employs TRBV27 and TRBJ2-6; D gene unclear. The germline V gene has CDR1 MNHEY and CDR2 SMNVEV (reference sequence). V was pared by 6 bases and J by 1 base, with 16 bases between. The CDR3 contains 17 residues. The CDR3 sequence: CASRPVHLISGANVLTF. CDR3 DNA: TGTGCCAGCAGACCGGTACACCTCATTTCTGGGGCCAACGTCCTGACTTTC.

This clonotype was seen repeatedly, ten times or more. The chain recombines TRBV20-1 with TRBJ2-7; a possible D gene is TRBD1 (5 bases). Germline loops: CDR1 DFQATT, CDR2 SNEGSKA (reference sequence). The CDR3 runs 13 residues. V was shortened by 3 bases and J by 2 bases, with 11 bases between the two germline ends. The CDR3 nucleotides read TGCAGTGCTAGGACAGCAAAGACCTACGAGCAGTACTTC. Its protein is CSARTAKTYEQYF.

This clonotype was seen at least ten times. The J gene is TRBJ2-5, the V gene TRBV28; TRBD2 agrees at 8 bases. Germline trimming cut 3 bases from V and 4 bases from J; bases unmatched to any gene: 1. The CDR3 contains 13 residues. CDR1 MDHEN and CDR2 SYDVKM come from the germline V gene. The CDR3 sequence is CASSFRGGETQYF. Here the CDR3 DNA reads TGTGCCAGCAGTTTTCGGGGGGGAGAGACCCAGTACTTC.

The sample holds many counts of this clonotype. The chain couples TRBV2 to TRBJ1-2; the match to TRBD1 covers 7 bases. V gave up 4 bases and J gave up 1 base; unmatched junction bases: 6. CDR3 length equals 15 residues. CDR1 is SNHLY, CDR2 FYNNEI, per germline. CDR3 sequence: CASSAGTAHNYGYTF. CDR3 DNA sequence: TGTGCCAGCAGTGCCGGGACAGCGCATAACTATGGCTACACCTTC.

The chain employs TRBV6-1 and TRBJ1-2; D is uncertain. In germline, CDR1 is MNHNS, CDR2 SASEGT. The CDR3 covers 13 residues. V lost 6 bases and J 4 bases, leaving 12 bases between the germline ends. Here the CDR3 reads CASRSLLIYGYTF. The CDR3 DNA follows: TGTGCCAGCAGGTCCCTCCTTATCTATGGCTACACCTTC.

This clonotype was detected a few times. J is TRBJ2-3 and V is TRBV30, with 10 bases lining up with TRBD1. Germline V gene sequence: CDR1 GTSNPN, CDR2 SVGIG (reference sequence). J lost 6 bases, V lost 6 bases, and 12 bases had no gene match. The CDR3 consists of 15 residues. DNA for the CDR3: TGTGCCTGTCGGATAGGACAGGGGGTCGTGGATACGCAGTATTTT. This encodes CACRIGQGVVDTQYF.

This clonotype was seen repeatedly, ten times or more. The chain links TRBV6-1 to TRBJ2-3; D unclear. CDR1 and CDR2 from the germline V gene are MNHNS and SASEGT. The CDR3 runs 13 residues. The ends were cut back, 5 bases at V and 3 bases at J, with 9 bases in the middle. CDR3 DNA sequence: TGTGCCAGCAGTTTACACAGTACAGATACGCAGTATTTT. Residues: CASSLHSTDTQYF.

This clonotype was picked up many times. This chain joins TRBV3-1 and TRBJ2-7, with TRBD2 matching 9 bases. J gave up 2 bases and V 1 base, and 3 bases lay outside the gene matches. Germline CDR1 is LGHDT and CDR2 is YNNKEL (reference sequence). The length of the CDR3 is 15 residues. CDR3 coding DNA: TGTGCCAGCAGCCAAGTGGCTAGCGGGACCTACGAGCAGTACTTC. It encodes CASSQVASGTYEQYF.

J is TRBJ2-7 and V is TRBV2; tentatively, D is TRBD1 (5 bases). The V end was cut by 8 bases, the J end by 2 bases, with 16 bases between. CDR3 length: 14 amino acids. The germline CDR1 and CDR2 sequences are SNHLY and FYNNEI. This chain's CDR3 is CASQTAPGPYEQYF. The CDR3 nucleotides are TGTGCCAGCCAGACAGCCCCAGGTCCCTACGAGCAGTACTTC.

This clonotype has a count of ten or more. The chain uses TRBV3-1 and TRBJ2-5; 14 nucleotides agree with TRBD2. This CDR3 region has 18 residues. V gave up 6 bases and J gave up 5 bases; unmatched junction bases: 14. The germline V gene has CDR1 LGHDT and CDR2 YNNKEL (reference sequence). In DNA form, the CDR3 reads TGTGCCAGCAGTTATCCCCTGACTAGCGGGAGGGCCGTGGAGACCCAGTACTTC. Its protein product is CASSYPLTSGRAVETQYF.

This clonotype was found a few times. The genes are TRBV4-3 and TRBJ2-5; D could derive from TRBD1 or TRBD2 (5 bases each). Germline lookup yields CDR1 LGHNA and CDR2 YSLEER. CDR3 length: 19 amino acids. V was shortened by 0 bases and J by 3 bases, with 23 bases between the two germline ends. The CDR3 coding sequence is TGCGCCAGCAGCCAAGATTGGGCATCAAGGCCCGGGACGAAAGAGACCCAGTACTTC. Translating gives CASSQDWASRPGTKETQYF.

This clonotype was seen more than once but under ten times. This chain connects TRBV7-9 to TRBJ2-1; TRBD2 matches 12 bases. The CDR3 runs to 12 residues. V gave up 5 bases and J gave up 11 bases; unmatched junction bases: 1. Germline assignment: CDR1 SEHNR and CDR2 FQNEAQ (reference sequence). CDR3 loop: CASSTSGGQQFF. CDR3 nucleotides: TGTGCCAGCAGCACTAGCGGGGGGCAGCAGTTCTTC. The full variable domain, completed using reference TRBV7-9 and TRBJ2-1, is DTGVSQNPRHKITKRGQNVTFRCDPISEHNRLYWYRQTLGQGPEFLTYFQNEAQLEKSRLLSDRFSAERPKGSFSTLEIQRTEQGDSAMYLCASSTSGGQQFFGPGTRLTVL.

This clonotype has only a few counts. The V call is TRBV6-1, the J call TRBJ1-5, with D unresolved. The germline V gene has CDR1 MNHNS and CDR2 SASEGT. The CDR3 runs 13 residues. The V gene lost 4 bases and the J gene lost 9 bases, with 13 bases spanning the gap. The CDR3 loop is CASSGEVTRPQHF. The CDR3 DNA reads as TGTGCCAGCAGTGGCGAAGTGACCCGGCCCCAGCATTTT.

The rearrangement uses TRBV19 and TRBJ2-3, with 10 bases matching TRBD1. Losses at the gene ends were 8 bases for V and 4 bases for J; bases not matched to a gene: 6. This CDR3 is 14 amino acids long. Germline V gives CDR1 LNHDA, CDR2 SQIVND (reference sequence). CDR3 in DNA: TGTGCCAGTTCGAGGACAGGGGGAGCAGATACGCAGTATTTT. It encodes CASSRTGGADTQYF.

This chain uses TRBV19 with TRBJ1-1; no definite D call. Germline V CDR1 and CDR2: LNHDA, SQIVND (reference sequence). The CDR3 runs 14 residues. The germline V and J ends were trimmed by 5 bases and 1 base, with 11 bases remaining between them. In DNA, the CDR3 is TGTGCCAGTAGTGGGGAATTTGGGAACACTGAAGCTTTCTTT. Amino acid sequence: CASSGEFGNTEAFF.

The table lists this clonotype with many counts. This CDR3 is CASSVGEENTEAFF. CDR3 sequence (DNA): TGTGCCAGCAGCGTAGGAGAAGAGAACACTGAAGCTTTCTTT. The rearrangement uses TRBV9 and TRBJ1-1; D gene ambiguous. The V gene's germline CDR1 is SGDLS and CDR2 YYNGEE. V was clipped by 0 bases and J by 1 base, with 7 bases between them. The CDR3 consists of 14 residues. The complete variable domain, with remaining parts taken from reference TRBV9 and TRBJ1-1, reads DSGVTQTPKHLITATGQRVTLRCSPRSGDLSVYWYQQSLDQGLQFLIQYYNGEERAKGNILERFSAQQFPDLHSELNLSSLELGDSALYFCASSVGEENTEAFFGQGTRLTVV.

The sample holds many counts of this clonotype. DNA of the CDR3: TGTGCCAGCACGGTACAGCACACCGGGGAGCTGTTTTTT. Protein product: CASTVQHTGELFF. The rearrangement links TRBV2 to TRBJ2-2; the D is unclear. The CDR3 has 13 amino acids. V lost 7 bases and J 3 bases, leaving 9 bases between the germline ends. The germline CDR1 and CDR2 sequences are SNHLY and FYNNEI.

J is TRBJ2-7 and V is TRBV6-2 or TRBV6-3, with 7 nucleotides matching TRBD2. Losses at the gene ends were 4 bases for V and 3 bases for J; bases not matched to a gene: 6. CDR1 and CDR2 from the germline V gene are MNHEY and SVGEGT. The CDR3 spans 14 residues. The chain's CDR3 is CASSFSGGSYEQYF. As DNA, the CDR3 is TGTGCCAGCAGTTTCTCCGGGGGGAGCTACGAGCAGTACTTC.

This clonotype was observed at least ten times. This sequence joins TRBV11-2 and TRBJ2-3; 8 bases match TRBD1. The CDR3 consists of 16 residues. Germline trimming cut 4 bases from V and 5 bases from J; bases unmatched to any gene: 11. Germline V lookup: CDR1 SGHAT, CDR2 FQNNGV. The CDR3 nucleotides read TGTGCCAGCAGCTCTAGGGGGCAGGGGGCGGTAGATACGCAGTATTTT. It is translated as CASSSRGQGAVDTQYF.

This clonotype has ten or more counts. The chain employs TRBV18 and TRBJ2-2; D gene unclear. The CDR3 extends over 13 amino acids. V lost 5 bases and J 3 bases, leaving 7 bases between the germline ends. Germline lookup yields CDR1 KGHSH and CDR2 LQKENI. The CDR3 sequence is CASSVEDTGELFF. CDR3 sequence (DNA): TGTGCCAGCTCAGTAGAGGACACCGGGGAGCTGTTTTTT.

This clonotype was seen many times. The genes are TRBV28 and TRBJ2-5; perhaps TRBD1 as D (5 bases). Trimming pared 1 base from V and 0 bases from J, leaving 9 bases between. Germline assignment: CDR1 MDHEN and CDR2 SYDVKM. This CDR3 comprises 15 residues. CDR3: CASSLFRQHQETQYF. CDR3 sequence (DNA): TGTGCCAGCAGTTTATTTCGACAGCACCAAGAGACCCAGTACTTC.